This T cell receptor beta chain stems from a study of identifying expanded T cells in peripheral blood. V was trimmed by 0 bases and J by 6 bases, leaving 10 bases between them. CDR1 and CDR2 (germline): SGHAT, FQNNGV. The CDR3 is 14 amino acids. TCRdb keeps only in-frame clones here, not all; method: immunoSEQ multiplex PCR. The data hold tens of thousands of clones, with roughly 87% observed a single time. The source material was blood. The chain uses TRBV11-2 and TRBJ2-3, with D uncertain. The clonotype originates from a person aged 18 to 75 in good health. CDR3 residues: CASSLERQSDTQYF. CDR3 in DNA: TGTGCCAGCAGCTTAGAACGGCAGTCTGATACGCAGTATTTT.